This passage covers 26 T cell receptor beta chains from one sample sequenced in a study of blood T cell repertoires in COVID-19. Data came from immunoSEQ multiplex PCR; TCRdb stores just in-frame clones and leaves some out. The sample has about 150,000 clones, more than 85% seen once. Specimen: peripheral blood. The receptors were sampled from a man aged 50-60 years with acute or convalescent COVID-19.

J is TRBJ1-4 and V is TRBV9, with a possible D match to TRBD1 (6 bases). The CDR3 sequence is 15 residues long. V lost 0 bases and J lost 6, with 12 bases in between. Germline V lookup: CDR1 SGDLS, CDR2 YYNGEE. CDR3 residues: CASSVAGDNHEKLFF. In DNA form, the CDR3 reads TGTGCCAGCAGCGTAGCCGGGGACAACCATGAAAAACTGTTTTTT.

The genes are TRBV4-2 and TRBJ2-7, with D maybe TRBD1 (6 bases). The CDR3 extends over 17 amino acids. V was cut by 4 bases and J by 0 bases, with 19 bases left in between. Germline lookup yields CDR1 LGHNA and CDR2 YNFKEQ. The CDR3 region is CASSPSWYRGGSYEQYV. As DNA, the CDR3 is TGTGCCAGCAGCCCATCCTGGTATCGAGGGGGCTCCTACGAGCAGTACGTC.

This chain uses TRBV7-3 with TRBJ2-3; TRBD2 matches 13 bases. The V gene's germline CDR1 is SGHTA and CDR2 FQGTGA. The CDR3 contains 16 residues. V lost 5 bases, J lost 1 base, and 3 bases stayed unmatched. The CDR3 loop is CASSRLAGGGTDTQYF. CDR3 sequence (DNA): TGTGCCAGCAGCAGACTAGCGGGAGGAGGCACAGATACGCAGTATTTT.

The chain combines TRBV7-2 with TRBJ2-1, with 12 bases aligning to TRBD2. The CDR3 extends over 15 amino acids. The trim removed 6 bases at V and 7 bases at J, leaving 7 bases unmatched. Germline CDR1 and CDR2: SGHTA and FQGNSA. CDR3 DNA sequence: TGTGCCAGCAGTTCACGGACTAGCGGGATGAATGAGCAGTTCTTC. Translated: CASSSRTSGMNEQFF.

The chain couples TRBV7-9 to TRBJ2-7; 7 bases map to TRBD1. Germline V gene lookup returns CDR1 SEHNR and CDR2 FQNEAQ (reference sequence). Trimming at V came to 5 bases and at J to 3 bases, leaving 7 bases not matched to a gene. This CDR3 is 14 amino acids long. The CDR3, as DNA: TGTGCCAGCAGCCAACGGGACAGATACTACGAGCAGTACGTC. Translation gives CASSQRDRYYEQYV.

The chain couples TRBV19 to TRBJ1-5; possible D gene TRBD1, 5 bases. Trimming pared 7 bases from V and 6 bases from J, leaving 19 bases between. Germline CDR1 and CDR2: LNHDA and SQIVND (reference sequence). This CDR3 contains 15 residues. This chain's CDR3 is CASTSVEGRGQPQHF. Here the CDR3 DNA reads TGTGCCAGTACATCCGTCGAGGGGAGGGGTCAGCCCCAGCATTTT. Looking up the rest from reference TRBV19 and TRBJ1-5 gives the full variable domain: DGGITQSPKYLFRKEGQNVTLSCEQNLNHDAMYWYRQDPGQGLRLIYYSQIVNDFQKGDIAEGYSVSREKKESFPLTVTSAQKNPTAFYLCASTSVEGRGQPQHFGDGTRLSIL.

The chain couples TRBV11-2 to TRBJ2-5; 9 bases are shared with TRBD2. The CDR3 has 17 amino acids. The V gene's germline CDR1 is SGHAT and CDR2 FQNNGV. V lost 4 bases to trimming and J lost 4 bases; unmatched junction nucleotides: 13. DNA of the CDR3: TGTGCCAGCAGCTCCTGGACTAGCGCGGGGAGGGGAGAGACCCAGTACTTC. It specifies CASSSWTSAGRGETQYF. Looking up the rest from reference TRBV11-2 and TRBJ2-5 gives the full variable domain: EAGVAQSPRYKIIEKRQSVAFWCNPISGHATLYWYQQILGQGPKLLIQFQNNGVVDDSQLPKDRFSAERLKGVDSTLKIQPAKLEDSAVYLCASSSWTSAGRGETQYFGPGTRLLVL.

The chain has TRBV27 and TRBJ1-6; D is uncertain. The germline V gene has CDR1 MNHEY and CDR2 SMNVEV (reference sequence). This CDR3 comprises 17 residues. V lost 0 bases and J lost 7, with 16 bases in between. Here the CDR3 reads CASSLSYPGQRNSPLHF. The CDR3 region has the DNA TGTGCCAGCAGTTTATCCTACCCTGGCCAGAGGAATTCACCCCTCCACTTT.

J is TRBJ2-2 and V is TRBV9; 9 bases are shared with TRBD1. With 0 bases clipped from V and 5 bases from J, the junction kept 5 bases outside the gene matches. In germline, CDR1 is SGDLS, CDR2 YYNGEE. The CDR3 runs to 16 residues. The CDR3 region has the DNA TGTGCCAGCAGCGTAGCGAACAGGGGGCGTACCGGGGAGCTGTTTTTT. Its translation is CASSVANRGRTGELFF.

This clone was seen a single time. The chain has TRBV29-1 and TRBJ2-7, with TRBD1 as a possible D gene (5 bases). CDR1 SQVTM and CDR2 ANQGSEA come from the germline V gene. Trimming took 4 bases from V and 1 from J, leaving 11 bases between them. The CDR3 covers 13 residues. CDR3 coding DNA: TGCAGCGTTGTAGTCAGGGATTCCTACGAGCAGTACGTC. Translation gives CSVVVRDSYEQYV.

Only one count was recorded for this clone. This chain joins TRBV28 and TRBJ2-2, with D perhaps TRBD2 (5 bases). With 5 bases removed from V and 2 bases from J, the gap between germline ends came to 12 bases. The CDR3 is 15 residues long. CDR1 and CDR2 (germline): MDHEN, SYDVKM. The CDR3 loop reads CASSPPSGNTGELFF. The CDR3 coding sequence is TGTGCCAGCAGTCCCCCGAGCGGTAACACCGGGGAGCTGTTTTTT.

The chain links TRBV27 to TRBJ1-2; 9 bases match TRBD1. The CDR3 is made up of 17 amino acids. The germline V gene has CDR1 MNHEY and CDR2 SMNVEV (reference sequence). V lost 4 bases and J lost 3; bases outside the gene matches: 12. CDR3 in amino acids: CASSSYFTGGSDYGYTF. The CDR3 DNA reads as TGTGCCAGCAGTTCGTACTTTACAGGGGGCTCGGACTATGGCTACACCTTC.

The V and J genes are TRBV11-2 and TRBJ2-7, with a tentative D call TRBD2 (6 bases). This CDR3 has 14 amino acids. V was clipped by 0 bases and J by 6 bases, with 12 bases between them. Per germline, CDR1 SGHAT and CDR2 FQNNGV. The CDR3 DNA reads TGTGCCAGCAGCTTAGATCTCGGGAGCTCCGAGCAGTACGTC. Its protein is CASSLDLGSSEQYV.

The J gene is TRBJ2-5, the V gene TRBV4-1; 8 nucleotides match TRBD2. Per germline, CDR1 MGHRA and CDR2 YSYEKL. CDR3 length: 17 residues. Trimming removed 3 bases from V and 0 bases from J; junction bases left unmatched: 9. The CDR3 sequence is CASSQNRAGAYQETQYF. CDR3 nucleotides: TGCGCCAGCAGCCAGAATCGAGCGGGGGCGTACCAAGAGACCCAGTACTTC.

J is TRBJ2-7 and V is TRBV4-1; TRBD2 agrees at 12 bases. Germline V CDR1 and CDR2: MGHRA, YSYEKL. The length of the CDR3 is 18 residues. The V segment lost 1 base and the J segment 3 bases; nucleotides outside the gene matches: 10. The CDR3 reads CASSQGPGTSGRGYEQYF. The CDR3 DNA is TGCGCCAGCAGCCAAGGGCCAGGGACTAGCGGGCGTGGCTACGAGCAGTACTTC.

This clone occurred once. The chain is built from TRBV28 and TRBJ1-6; D remains ambiguous. Germline CDR1 and CDR2: MDHEN and SYDVKM. Trimming shortened V by 7 bases and J by 2 bases, and 18 bases separated the two germline ends. The length of the CDR3 is 17 residues. CDR3 region: CASIPGPRRTYNSPLHF. The CDR3 DNA sequence: TGTGCCAGCATTCCCGGACCTCGGAGGACCTATAATTCACCCCTCCACTTT. Complete variable domain (other parts from reference TRBV28 and TRBJ1-6): DVKVTQSSRYLVKRTGEKVFLECVQDMDHENMFWYRQDPGLGLRLIYFSYDVKMKEKGDIPEGYSVSREKKERFSLILESASTNQTSMYLCASIPGPRRTYNSPLHFGNGTRLTVT.

This clone appeared a single time. Germline is not matched at one junction end, which may reflect a read error. The chain uses TRBV19 and TRBJ1-1; TRBD1 agrees at 9 bases. Looked up from germline, CDR1 is LNHDA and CDR2 is SQIVND (reference sequence). This CDR3 has 16 residues. In DNA form, the CDR3 reads TGTGCCAGTAGTATACCGGACAGGGGAAGGAACCCTGAAGCTTTCTTT. It specifies CASSIPDRGRNPEAFF. Based on the CDR3 plus reference TRBV19 and TRBJ1-1, the full variable domain is DGGITQSPKYLFRKEGQNVTLSCEQNLNHDAMYWYRQDPGQGLRLIYYSQIVNDFQKGDIAEGYSVSREKKESFPLTVTSAQKNPTAFYLCASSIPDRGRNPEAFFGQGTRLTVV.

The chain uses TRBV7-3 and TRBJ2-1, with 14 bases identical to TRBD2. J lost 7 bases, V lost 4 bases, and 3 bases had no gene match. The CDR3 extends over 15 amino acids. Germline V gives CDR1 SGHTA, CDR2 FQGTGA. CDR3 loop: CASSWTSGGQNEQFF. The DNA for the CDR3 is TGTGCCAGCAGCTGGACTAGCGGGGGGCAAAATGAGCAGTTCTTC.

The chain carries TRBV7-9 and TRBJ2-7; 8 bases agree with TRBD1. V shed 1 base and J 7 bases; nucleotides not matched to a gene: 3. CDR3 length: 13 residues. The germline V gene has CDR1 SEHNR and CDR2 FQNEAQ (reference sequence). In DNA, the CDR3 is TGTGCCAGCAGCTTAGGGACAGGGAGAGAGCAGTACGTC. It encodes CASSLGTGREQYV.

The V call is TRBV23-1, the J call TRBJ1-3, with D tentatively TRBD1 (5 bases). TRBV23-1 is an ORF; its function is uncertain. V was cut by 0 bases and J by 4 bases, with 16 bases left in between. The CDR3 is made up of 17 amino acids. CDR3 nucleotides: TGCGCCAGCAGTCAATCCAAGGGGAAGGTTTCCGGAAACACCATATATTTT. This encodes CASSQSKGKVSGNTIYF.

This chain uses TRBV3-1 (or the pseudogene TRBV3-2) with TRBJ2-1; a weak D match, TRBD1 (5 bases). CDR3 length equals 14 residues. Between the trimmed V and J ends, which lost 1 base and 8 bases, there was a span of 12 bases. Germline V gene sequence: CDR1 LGHDT, CDR2 YNNKEL (reference sequence). CDR3 sequence (DNA): TGTGCCAGCAGCCAAGCCGACAGATACGATGAGCAGTTCTTC. It encodes CASSQADRYDEQFF.

The CDR3 DNA reads as TGCAGTGCTAGTCCCGGGCCAGGGGGATACACCGGGGAGCTGTTTTTT. Translation: CSASPGPGGYTGELFF. V and J are TRBV20-1 and TRBJ2-2; 7 nucleotides align to TRBD1. This CDR3 is built from 16 residues. Trimming cost V 3 bases and J 3 bases; bases outside gene matches: 10. Germline V gene sequence: CDR1 DFQATT, CDR2 SNEGSKA (reference sequence).

V gene TRBV5-6 combines with J gene TRBJ1-1, with TRBD1 matching 9 bases. After removal of 4 bases from V and 4 bases from J, the junction contained 14 bases not matched to a gene. There are 17 residues in the CDR3. Germline loops: CDR1 SGHDT, CDR2 YYEEEE. The CDR3 protein is CASSATRDRVLSTEAFF. In DNA, the CDR3 is TGTGCCAGCAGCGCCACCCGGGACAGGGTTTTAAGCACTGAAGCTTTCTTT.

The rearrangement links TRBV5-1 to TRBJ2-5; 7 nucleotides line up with TRBD1. Germline V lookup: CDR1 SGHRS, CDR2 YFSETQ. V lost 2 bases and J lost 4; bases outside the gene matches: 5. This CDR3 contains 14 residues. In nucleotides, the CDR3 is TGCGCCAGCAGCTTACGACAGGGTGGAGAGACCCAGTACTTC. Translation gives CASSLRQGGETQYF.

V usage is TRBV6-5 and J usage is TRBJ2-3, with no clear D. From germline, CDR1 is MNHEY and CDR2 SVGAGI. Trimming took 6 bases from V and 4 from J, leaving 8 bases between them. The CDR3 runs 12 residues. The CDR3 loop is CASRTQADTQYF. The CDR3 nucleotides are TGTGCCAGCAGGACGCAGGCAGATACGCAGTATTTT.

This clone was observed once. The V gene is TRBV27, the J gene TRBJ2-7; 10 bases map to TRBD2. Germline CDR1 MNHEY, CDR2 SMNVEV (reference sequence). The CDR3 sequence is 14 residues long. With V trimmed by 7 bases and J by 6 bases, 9 bases remained unmatched. The CDR3 spells CASTTGTSVGEQYF. CDR3 in DNA: TGTGCCAGCACCACCGGGACTAGCGTAGGCGAGCAGTACTTC.